This T cell receptor (beta chain) was found in a study of T cell repertoires in cytomegalovirus infection. Study-wide points: HLA-C-restricted, CMV-specific TCR beta clonotypes were dominant ex vivo.

A single record per CDR3 protein comes from TCRdb applying MiXCR to the reads. The sample contains around 70,000 distinct CDR3 sequences, about 26% of which appear only once. The CDR3 totals 14 residues. V was shortened by 5 bases and J by 7 bases, with 18 bases between the two germline ends. Germline CDR1 and CDR2: WNHNN and SYGVQD (reference sequence). This clonotype was detected once. Its specificity is not known. This specimen was CD8+ T cells from cultured PBMCs, taken from culture after CMV antigen stimulation. The rearrangement links TRBV10-1 to TRBJ2-7; D remains ambiguous. The receptor was derived from a human donor in good health (CMV status not recorded). Some clones in this sample may be carry-over from other donors' samples. The CDR3 coding sequence is TGCGCCAGCAGTTCTACCCGTGCCGGTACGGAGCAGTACTTC. This encodes CASSSTRAGTEQYF.